This entry concerns a single T cell receptor (beta chain). The antigen remains undetermined. Generated by immunoSEQ multiplex PCR, the TCRdb table keeps only in-frame clones and is missing some. The sample lists 6,000 or so clones; 60% to 80% were seen once. This CDR3 region has 12 residues. Germline V lookup: CDR1 ENHRY, CDR2 SYGVKD. The ends were cut back, 1 base at V and 0 bases at J, with 0 bases in the middle. This entry comes from a study of circulating tumor DNA in untreated peripheral T-cell lymphoma. Tumor tissue was collected at baseline, before treatment began. Study-wide points: In about 76% of patients, tumor-specific clonotypes were identified.

The chain joins TRBV10-3 to TRBJ1-1; D unclear. The sequenced material came from tumor tissue. The clonotype comes from a human donor with peripheral T-cell lymphoma. CDR3 DNA: TGTGCCATCAGTGAGTTGAACACTGAAGCTTTCTTT. Its protein product is CAISELNTEAFF.